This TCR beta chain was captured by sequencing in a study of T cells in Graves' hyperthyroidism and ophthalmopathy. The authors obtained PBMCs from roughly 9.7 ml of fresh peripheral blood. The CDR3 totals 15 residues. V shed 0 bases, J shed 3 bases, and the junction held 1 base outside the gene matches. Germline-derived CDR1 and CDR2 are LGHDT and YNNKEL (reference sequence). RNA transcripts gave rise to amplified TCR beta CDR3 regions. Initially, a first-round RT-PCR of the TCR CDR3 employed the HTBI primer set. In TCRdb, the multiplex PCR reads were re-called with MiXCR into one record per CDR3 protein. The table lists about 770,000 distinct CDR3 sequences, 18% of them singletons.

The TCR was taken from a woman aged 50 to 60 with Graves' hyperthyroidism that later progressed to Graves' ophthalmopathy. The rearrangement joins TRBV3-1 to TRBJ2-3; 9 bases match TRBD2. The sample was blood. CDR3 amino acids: CASSQEGLATDTQYF. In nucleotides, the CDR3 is TGTGCCAGCAGCCAAGAAGGACTAGCGACAGATACGCAGTATTTT.